This T cell receptor beta chain was found in a study of cytomegalovirus exposure and HLA in healthy donors. Overall study context: An analysis done earlier identified 120 million or so unique TCR beta sequences from 200 million or so T cells. HLA-typed donors were the source of approximately 86 million unique TCRs held in an early data release.

Study results and limitations: Investigators reported approximately 170 TCR beta chains as tied to cytomegalovirus.

The PCR ran on 60 Vbeta and 13 Jbeta primers. TCRdb's copy holds only in-frame clones and misses some; the assay was immunoSEQ multiplex PCR. The sample yields approximately 140,000 clones, 65% to 90% seen once. On this clone itself: Its specificity is not known.

The specimen was PBMCs. The clonotype was recovered from a girl under 10 years old in good health and CMV-seronegative.

This CDR3 reads CSVTGQGYGYTF. DNA for the CDR3: TGCAGCGTTACTGGACAGGGTTATGGCTACACCTTC. This chain uses TRBV29-1 with TRBJ1-2; TRBD1 agrees at 8 bases. The germline CDR1 and CDR2 sequences are SQVTM and ANQGSEA. The CDR3 has 12 residues. The V gene end was trimmed by 5 bases and the J gene end by 5 bases; junction bases not matched to a gene: 4. Looking up the rest from reference TRBV29-1 and TRBJ1-2 gives the full variable domain: SAVISQKPSRDICQRGTSLTIQCQVDSQVTMMFWYRQQPGQSLTLIATANQGSEATYESGFVIDKFPISRPNLTFSTLTVSNMSPEDSSIYLCSVTGQGYGYTFGSGTRLTVV.